The clone carrying this T cell receptor (beta chain) was recorded once. The antigen remains unidentified. These data come from a study of CD8 T cells in ankylosing spondylitis. Study observations and caveats: Enrichment of disease-linked clones was reportedly significant in matched ankylosing spondylitis synovial fluid. Disease-linked clones, CD8+, were relatively rare in peripheral blood. Seemingly distinctive of ankylosing spondylitis blood was a TCR beta motif formed by eight highly homologous variants.

Generation of TCR beta libraries employed quantitative 5'-RACE incorporating molecular barcodes. A single record per CDR3 protein comes from TCRdb applying MiXCR to the 5' RACE reads. The table includes 200,000 to 250,000 distinct CDR3 sequences, about 30% detected once. CDR1 and CDR2 (germline): SGHRS, YFSETQ. The CDR3 totals 14 residues. J gave up 5 bases and V 6 bases, and 5 bases lay outside the gene matches. The V gene is TRBV5-1, the J gene TRBJ1-4; 9 nucleotides line up with TRBD1. Sequenced sample: blood, either unsorted or a sorted T cell fraction (not recorded which). This TCR was sampled from a male donor with ankylosing spondylitis or in good health (not recorded which). The CDR3 nucleotides read TGCGCCAGCAACCCCGGGACAGGGAATGAAAAACTGTTTTTT. It yields the protein CASNPGTGNEKLFF.